This record covers a single TCR beta chain. No antigen is known for it. Other DNA variants within this sample encode the same CDR3. Via the markers CD45RO/CCR7/CD25/CD127/CD95/CD27, stem cell-like memory, regulatory, central memory and naive CD4+ cells were sorted. The sample originates from a study of beta chain features in type 1 diabetes. General observations from the study: In every one of the four CD4+ subsets, TCRB CDR3s were moderately but significantly shorter in Type 1 diabetes patients.

Germline V gene data show CDR1 as SGHTS and CDR2 as YDEGEE. CDR3 size: 15 residues. V shed 0 bases and J shed 7 bases, with 17 bases lying between them. Expressed TCRB transcripts were sequenced after all isolated RNA was converted to cDNA. Method: immunoSEQ multiplex PCR; TCRdb's copy keeps in-frame clones and lacks some. The sample holds 300,000 to 400,000 clones, 9.6% seen once. The origin of this receptor is a man aged 25-45 years with type 1 diabetes. J is TRBJ2-7 and V is TRBV5-8; D assignment may be TRBD1 or TRBD2 (5 bases each). Material: central memory CD4+ T cells from blood. The CDR3 nucleotides read TGTGCCAGCAGCTTGGGTCTCACGGGGCAGGAAGAGCAGTACTTC. Translation gives CASSLGLTGQEEQYF.